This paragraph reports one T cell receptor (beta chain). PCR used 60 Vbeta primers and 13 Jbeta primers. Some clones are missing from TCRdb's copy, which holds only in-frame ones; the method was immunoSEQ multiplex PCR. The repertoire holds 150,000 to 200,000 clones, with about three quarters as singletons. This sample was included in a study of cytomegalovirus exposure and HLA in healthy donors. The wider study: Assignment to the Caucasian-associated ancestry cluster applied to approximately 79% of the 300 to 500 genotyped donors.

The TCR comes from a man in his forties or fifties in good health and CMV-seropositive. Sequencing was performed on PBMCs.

The CDR3 region is CAWSVRFSLGILAGTNEQFF. As DNA, the CDR3 is TGTGCCTGGAGTGTCAGGTTCTCATTGGGTATACTAGCGGGGACCAATGAGCAGTTCTTC. This sequence joins TRBV30 and TRBJ2-1; 10 bases line up with TRBD2. With V trimmed by 0 bases and J by 6 bases, 20 bases remained unmatched. Looked up from germline, CDR1 is GTSNPN and CDR2 is SVGIG (reference sequence). CDR3 length equals 20 residues.